This T cell receptor beta chain emerged from a study of early T cells in non-severe SARS-CoV-2 infection. Study context: Sequenced bulk RNA came from whole blood that was unsorted, and chains were unpaired.

TCRdb analysed the 5' RACE reads with MiXCR anew, one entry per CDR3 protein. The repertoire has just under 65,000 distinct CDR3 sequences, about 11% of them found once; the top ten carry roughly 3%. Trimming removed 2 bases from V and 3 bases from J; junction bases left unmatched: 2. The CDR3 totals 15 residues. CDR1 KGHDR and CDR2 SFDVKD come from the germline V gene. V is TRBV24-1 and J is TRBJ2-3; 9 bases agree with TRBD2. The receptor's source is an adult who was a healthcare worker with PCR-confirmed SARS-CoV-2 infection or an uninfected control (not recorded which). Source: whole blood, taken at baseline. The CDR3 DNA reads TGTGCCACCAGTGATTCGGGACTAGCAACAGATACGCAGTATTTT. Its protein product is CATSDSGLATDTQYF.